These 9 T cell receptor beta chains were all obtained from the same sample, sequenced in a study of T cells expressing NK-cell markers. From the 5' RACE reads, TCRdb lists one entry per CDR3 protein and no DNA. This sample's table reports fewer than 550,000 distinct CDR3 sequences. Sequenced material: blood T cells: a sorted CD56 or NKG2C T cell subset, CD4+ or CD8+ T cells, or bulk PBMC T cells (not recorded which). The receptors here all came from a woman aged 45-60 years in good health.

The chain joins TRBV11-2 to TRBJ2-1; TCRdb proposes TRBD1, but this gene call is untestable without DNA. Germline CDR1 and CDR2: SGHAT and FQNNGV. CDR3 length: 15 residues. The CDR3 loop reads CASSLGAGVFNEQFF.

The rearrangement uses TRBV12-3 or TRBV12-4 and TRBJ2-1. There are 16 residues in the CDR3. This chain's CDR3 is CASSLDGQSSYNEQFF.

V and J are TRBV11-2 and TRBJ2-5; TCRdb calls TRBD1, which cannot be checked without DNA. Germline V gene data show CDR1 as SGHAT and CDR2 as FQNNGV. The CDR3 is 15 amino acids. CDR3 sequence reads: CASSVSGLPQETQYF.

The gene calls are TRBV7-9 and TRBJ2-7. The CDR3 covers 13 residues. Germline lookup yields CDR1 SEHNR and CDR2 FQNEAQ (reference sequence). This CDR3 is CASSQGTFYEQYF.

The rearrangement joins TRBV20-1 to TRBJ1-3; TCRdb designates TRBD1, a call that cannot be tested without DNA. The CDR3 length is 16 residues. Looked up from germline, CDR1 is DFQATT and CDR2 is SNEGSKA (reference sequence). The chain's CDR3 is CSASRDRGNTGNTIYF.

This chain joins TRBV5-1 and TRBJ2-5; TCRdb's D call of TRBD2 is untestable without DNA. Germline CDR1 SGHRS, CDR2 YFSETQ. The CDR3 is 17 amino acids. Here the CDR3 reads CASSLAGGPGNQETQYF.

The chain couples TRBV6-1 to TRBJ2-5; TCRdb names TRBD2, which stays unverified in the absence of DNA. The germline gives CDR1 MNHNS, CDR2 SASEGT. The length of the CDR3 is 18 residues. This CDR3 reads CASSPTSGRPPPQETQYF.

The chain uses TRBV7-8 and TRBJ1-6. Germline V CDR1 and CDR2: SGHVS, FQNEAQ. The length of the CDR3 is 16 residues. CDR3: CASSLGQGGHNSPLHF. Using reference TRBV7-8 and TRBJ1-6 for the parts outside the CDR3, the full variable domain is GAGVSQSPRYKVAKRGQDVALRCDPISGHVSLFWYQQALGQGPEFLTYFQNEAQLDKSGLPSDRFFAERPEGSVSTLKIQRTQQEDSAVYLCASSLGQGGHNSPLHFGNGTRLTVT.

The chain uses TRBV11-3 and TRBJ2-1; TCRdb gives TRBD2 as the D gene, but with no DNA this cannot be confirmed. There are 15 residues in the CDR3. Germline V gene data show CDR1 as SGHNT and CDR2 as YENEEA. The CDR3 sequence: CASSLISSEGNEQFF.